These 20 T cell receptor beta chains share one sample of origin, sequenced in a study of cytomegalovirus exposure and HLA in healthy donors. Primers included in the PCR were 60 Vbeta and 13 Jbeta primers. Data came from immunoSEQ multiplex PCR; TCRdb stores just in-frame clones and leaves some out. Among 110,000 or so clones, over 65% were seen once, and the ten largest hold around 5.8%. Sequenced sample: PBMCs. The receptor set was obtained from a woman aged 30 to 39 in good health and CMV-seropositive.

This clone was observed a handful of times. The V gene is TRBV6-5, the J gene TRBJ1-3; a weak D match, TRBD1 (6 bases). V lost 4 bases and J lost 1, with 11 bases in between. Germline V gene sequence: CDR1 MNHEY, CDR2 SVGAGI. The CDR3 is 15 residues long. CDR3 DNA: TGTGCCAGCAGTTCGACAGGTCTATCTGGAAACACCATATATTTT. Protein sequence: CASSSTGLSGNTIYF.

The rearrangement uses TRBV2 and TRBJ2-7; TRBD1 aligns across 7 bases. V was pared by 5 bases and J by 5 bases, with 6 bases of the junction left unmatched. The CDR3 is 13 amino acids. Per germline, CDR1 SNHLY and CDR2 FYNNEI. CDR3 coding DNA: TGTGCCAGCAGTCGACAGGGTCCCCACGAGCAGTACTTC. This sequence encodes CASSRQGPHEQYF.

The chain joins TRBV2 to TRBJ2-5; 7 bases line up with TRBD1. Matching the DNA end better, TRBJ2-7 makes the J call doubtful. Germline V gene sequence: CDR1 SNHLY, CDR2 FYNNEI. This CDR3 contains 14 residues. The DNA for the CDR3 is TGTGCCAGCAGTGAAGCGCAAGGGGGCGCCGAGCAGTACTTC. It specifies CASSEAQGGAEQYF.

This chain connects TRBV14 to TRBJ1-1, with no clear D. Germline CDR1 is SGHDN and CDR2 is FVKESK. Trimming shortened V by 3 bases and J by 4 bases, and 12 bases separated the two germline ends. The CDR3 contains 14 residues. CDR3 in amino acids: CASSHGGFGTEAFF. Here the CDR3 DNA reads TGTGCCAGCAGCCACGGAGGGTTTGGCACTGAAGCTTTCTTT.

The chain has TRBV9 and TRBJ2-7, with 11 bases aligning to TRBD2. The J segment lost 2 bases and the V segment lost 7 bases, leaving 11 bases of the junction unmatched. CDR3 length equals 16 residues. Germline CDR1 and CDR2: SGDLS and YYNGEE. The CDR3 sequence is CASAGTGTSGTYEQYF. For the CDR3, the DNA is TGTGCCAGCGCAGGGACCGGGACTAGCGGAACCTACGAGCAGTACTTC.

This clone was seen just once. The chain links TRBV30 to TRBJ2-7; no reliable D call. The ends were cut back, 2 bases at V and 2 bases at J, with 10 bases in the middle. Germline V CDR1 and CDR2: GTSNPN, SVGIG (reference sequence). The CDR3 contains 13 residues. CDR3 region: CAWSPLTPYEQYF. The CDR3 DNA follows: TGTGCCTGGAGTCCCCTAACGCCCTACGAGCAGTACTTC.

The chain recombines TRBV5-1 with TRBJ1-6; D is unclear. V dropped 2 bases and J dropped 10 bases, with 13 bases sitting between them. The germline gives CDR1 SGHRS, CDR2 YFSETQ. The CDR3 extends over 14 amino acids. In DNA, the CDR3 is TGCGCCAGCAGCTTAGAAACGGGTTCATCACCCCTCCACTTT. This sequence encodes CASSLETGSSPLHF.

This chain links TRBV7-2 with TRBJ1-2; a possible D gene is TRBD1 (6 bases). Germline CDR1 reads SGHTA; CDR2 reads FQGNSA. V was clipped by 4 bases and J by 0 bases, with 12 bases between them. CDR3 length equals 15 residues. The CDR3 loop is CASSSAQGANYGYTF. CDR3 DNA: TGTGCCAGCAGCTCAGCACAGGGAGCTAACTATGGCTACACCTTC. The full variable domain, rest sourced from reference TRBV7-2 and TRBJ1-2, is GAGVSQSPSNKVTEKGKDVELRCDPISGHTALYWYRQSLGQGLEFLIYFQGNSAPDKSGLPSDRFSAERTGGSVSTLTIQRTQQEDSAVYLCASSSAQGANYGYTFGSGTRLTVV.

In its sample, this clone was seen a few times. V is TRBV19 and J is TRBJ2-7; 11 bases are a match to TRBD2. The CDR3 loop spans 16 amino acids. The ends lost 5 bases at V and 4 bases at J; junction bases unmatched: 10. CDR1 LNHDA and CDR2 SQIVND come from the germline V gene (reference sequence). Written as DNA, the CDR3 is TGTGCCAGTAGTCTCGAAGGGTCTAGCGGGAGGTACGAGCAGTACTTC. Translated, it gives CASSLEGSSGRYEQYF.

This clone came up once. The genes are TRBV18 and TRBJ1-5; possibly TRBD1 for D (5 bases). This CDR3 has 14 residues. The V end lost 1 base, the J end lost 7 bases, and 11 bases lay between the germline ends. From germline, CDR1 is KGHSH and CDR2 LQKENI. The CDR3 protein is CASSPRPGRQPQHF. The CDR3 nucleotides are TGTGCCAGCTCACCACGGCCAGGGAGGCAGCCCCAGCATTTT.

V is TRBV2 and J is TRBJ2-7; weak D call: TRBD2 (6 bases). CDR1 and CDR2 (germline): SNHLY, FYNNEI. Trimming cost V 7 bases and J 2 bases, with 12 bases left between them. This CDR3 is built from 13 residues. The chain's CDR3 is CASMGGTPYEQYF. The DNA of the CDR3 is TGTGCCAGCATGGGGGGAACCCCCTACGAGCAGTACTTC.

The V gene is TRBV9, the J gene TRBJ2-2; possibly TRBD2 for D (6 bases). Between the trimmed V and J ends, which lost 0 bases and 6 bases, there was a span of 15 bases. Germline CDR1 and CDR2: SGDLS and YYNGEE. The CDR3 sequence is 16 residues long. The CDR3 spells CASSVDGSGRSGELFF. Here the CDR3 DNA reads TGTGCCAGCAGCGTAGACGGTAGCGGTCGGTCCGGGGAGCTGTTTTTT.

This chain connects TRBV7-9 to TRBJ2-7; tentative D call: TRBD2 (6 bases). Germline CDR1 is SEHNR and CDR2 is FQNEAQ (reference sequence). The V end was cut by 5 bases, the J end by 0 bases, with 20 bases between. CDR3 size: 17 residues. Here the CDR3 DNA reads TGTGCCAGCAGCCCAGCACCGTGGGGGGACCACTCCTACGAGCAGTACTTC. It translates to CASSPAPWGDHSYEQYF.

This clone was detected once. This rearrangement joins TRBV2 to TRBJ1-2, with 7 bases aligning to TRBD1. Germline V gene sequence: CDR1 SNHLY, CDR2 FYNNEI. V trimming: 8 bases; J trimming: 4 bases; junction bases outside the gene matches: 7. The length of the CDR3 is 13 residues. The CDR3, as DNA: TGTGCCAGCGCGGACAGGCGAGGCTATGGCTACACCTTC. It encodes CASADRRGYGYTF.

The V call is TRBV5-5, the J call TRBJ1-6; maybe TRBD1 (5 bases). The CDR3 contains 16 residues. Per germline, CDR1 SGHKS and CDR2 YYEKEE (reference sequence). The V end lost 4 bases, the J end lost 8 bases, and 19 bases lay between the germline ends. The CDR3 loop reads CASSIGRMGGDSPLHF. The CDR3 DNA reads TGTGCCAGCAGCATCGGACGGATGGGGGGGGATTCACCCCTCCACTTT.

The J gene is TRBJ2-1, the V gene TRBV19; 8 nucleotides align to TRBD2. Germline V gene sequence: CDR1 LNHDA, CDR2 SQIVND (reference sequence). This CDR3 has 13 residues. The trim removed 4 bases at V and 8 bases at J, leaving 4 bases unmatched. CDR3 loop: CASSTTSGYEQFF. As DNA, the CDR3 is TGTGCCAGTAGTACTACTAGCGGCTATGAGCAGTTCTTC. The variable domain in full, with the rest retrieved from reference TRBV19 and TRBJ2-1, is DGGITQSPKYLFRKEGQNVTLSCEQNLNHDAMYWYRQDPGQGLRLIYYSQIVNDFQKGDIAEGYSVSREKKESFPLTVTSAQKNPTAFYLCASSTTSGYEQFFGPGTRLTVL.

The J gene is TRBJ1-2, the V gene TRBV19, with TRBD1 matching over 9 bases. Trimming removed 11 bases from V and 3 bases from J; junction bases left unmatched: 7. The CDR3 totals 13 residues. In germline, CDR1 is LNHDA, CDR2 SQIVND (reference sequence). DNA for the CDR3: TGTGCCTGCCTGGACAGGGGCGACTATGGCTACACCTTC. Its translation: CACLDRGDYGYTF.

About this clone itself: In the same sample, other DNA sequences code for this CDR3. This chain links TRBV30 with TRBJ1-2, with D perhaps TRBD1 (5 bases). V lost 2 bases and J 6 bases, leaving 16 bases between the germline ends. CDR3 length: 14 amino acids. CDR1 and CDR2 (germline): GTSNPN, SVGIG (reference sequence). DNA of the CDR3: TGTGCCTGGAGTCCCGTCGGGACGGGGGATGGCTACACCTTC. Protein: CAWSPVGTGDGYTF.

The CDR3 DNA follows: TGTGCCAGCAGTGAAGGCAGGGTCTACGAGCAGTACTTC. It is translated as CASSEGRVYEQYF. The gene calls are TRBV6-1 and TRBJ2-7; a possible D gene is TRBD1 (5 bases). V lost 1 base and J 3 bases, leaving 7 bases between the germline ends. CDR1 and CDR2 from the germline V gene are MNHNS and SASEGT. The CDR3 runs 13 residues.

For the CDR3, the DNA is TGTGCCAGTAATCTCCGGGGCGAGCGGGGGATACACGAGCAGTACTTC. It encodes CASNLRGERGIHEQYF. The V gene is TRBV19, the J gene TRBJ2-7; TRBD2 matches 8 bases. CDR1 and CDR2 from the germline V gene are LNHDA and SQIVND (reference sequence). The CDR3 runs 16 residues. J lost 5 bases, V lost 7 bases, and 16 bases had no gene match.